The source of this T cell receptor (beta chain) is a study of blood T cell repertoires in COVID-19 (dated by TCRdb to between 2020 and 2021). Looking at the study overall: The collaborator samples originated in the United States, Italy and Spain and spanned the acute and convalescent phases of COVID-19. The material from the prospective study consisted of cDNA or gDNA derived from T cells, B-cell-depleted T cells, or PBMCs. Subjects who had been exposed to COVID-19, were actively infected with it, or had recovered from it provided the deeply sampled blood TCRbeta repertoires that made up the dataset. The repertoires were released in a freely available public database meant as a resource for research on the immune response to SARS-CoV-2. The samples were drawn from two sources: the first 160 participants of the ongoing ImmuneRACE study, and fewer than 1,500 subjects contributed by 6 global collaborators. Sample metadata almost always included a de-identified subject ID, COVID-19 status, age in years and sex. Where available, HLA class I and class II types were obtained from metadata supplied by the sample provider rather than from assay-based typing. Results the study describes overall, beyond this receptor: The amount of clinical and demographic metadata varied by source and participant and was provided uncurated.

The collaborating institutions used their own protocols to collect whole blood in K2EDTA tubes. For TCRbeta analysis, collaborators shipped samples as frozen whole blood, isolated PBMCs, or DNA extracted from either of those sample types. A note on this clone: The antigen this receptor binds is unknown. Base qualities were left out, and no much larger clone turns up one base away.

Based on the germline V gene, the CDR1 and CDR2 sequences are SNHLY and FYNNEI. From cysteine to phenylalanine, the CDR3 is 14 amino acids long. Only the CDR3 DNA stays, 42 bases, in frame from base 1. The V end loses 6 bases and the J end loses 1 base, and a stretch of 12 bases separates them. The immunoSEQ Assay, a bias-controlled multiplex PCR, was used to amplify TCRbeta CDR3 regions from genomic DNA. Per the source publication's procedure: Within the assay, amplification of reference gene primers was used to estimate how many nucleated cells each sample contained. To quantify the absolute abundance of each unique TCRbeta CDR3 rearrangement, sequence reads were collapsed and filtered. Productive Simpson clonality was computed per sample as the square root of Simpson's diversity index over productive rearrangements. Imported from immuneACCESS, the table was reduced by TCRdb to in-frame sequences with V and J called. These copies leave out some clones; in studies compared against another copy, an unresolved V gene accounts for under half, and the cause of the remainder is not known. The DNA gave D and trimming, while V, J and clone size come from that table. A total of tens of thousands of clones appear in this sample, 90% of them only once. Of the sample, roughly 4.5% falls within the top ten clones.

The sample comprised peripheral blood. The clonotype comes from a woman older than 75 with active or convalescent COVID-19. The V and J segments used are TRBV2 and TRBJ1-1; confidence is insufficient to name the D gene. The DNA is TGTGCCAGCAGCGCAGACCCGGGGAACACTGAAGCTTTCTTT. It codes for CASSADPGNTEAFF.